The 29 T cell receptor beta chains below come from one sample, sequenced in a study of blood T cell repertoires in COVID-19. Profiled with immunoSEQ multiplex PCR; TCRdb holds only in-frame clones, not every one. The sample includes hundreds of thousands of clones, around nine tenths of them seen just once. Material for sequencing was peripheral blood. These receptors were taken from a man between 65 and 85 years old with acute or convalescent COVID-19.

J is TRBJ1-5 and V is TRBV10-2; TRBD1 is a possible D gene (5 bases). The CDR3 sequence is 15 residues long. In germline, CDR1 is WSHSY, CDR2 SAAADI. Trimming left V 6 bases short and J 0 bases short, with 12 bases between. The chain's CDR3 is CASRARGDSNQPQHF. The CDR3 coding sequence is TGCGCCAGCAGGGCAAGGGGTGATAGCAATCAGCCCCAGCATTTT.

The chain uses TRBV30 and TRBJ2-1; TRBD1 agrees at 7 bases. Germline V gene sequence: CDR1 GTSNPN, CDR2 SVGIG (reference sequence). The CDR3 runs to 15 residues. V lost 3 bases to trimming and J lost 4 bases; unmatched junction nucleotides: 9. CDR3 residues: CAWRTGLLAYNEQFF. CDR3 bases: TGTGCCTGGAGGACAGGGCTTCTGGCGTACAATGAGCAGTTCTTC.

This clone was picked up a small number of times. The chain employs TRBV5-4 and TRBJ2-3; 9 bases line up with TRBD2. The CDR3 covers 17 residues. CDR1 SGHNT and CDR2 YYREEE come from the germline V gene (reference sequence). The V segment lost 3 bases and the J segment 6 bases; nucleotides outside the gene matches: 14. The CDR3 loop is CASSSGRGSGSGDTQYF. CDR3 in DNA: TGTGCCAGCAGCTCGGGCCGGGGTAGCGGGAGTGGGGATACGCAGTATTTT.

V usage is TRBV4-3 and J usage is TRBJ2-7, with a tentative D call TRBD1 (6 bases). V shed 3 bases and J shed 3 bases, with 18 bases lying between them. The germline CDR1 and CDR2 sequences are LGHNA and YSLEER. The CDR3 extends over 16 amino acids. CDR3 sequence: CASSHGRTTGIYEQYF. The CDR3 nucleotides are TGCGCCAGCAGCCACGGAAGAACTACAGGGATCTACGAGCAGTACTTC.

This chain links TRBV12-3 or TRBV12-4 with TRBJ1-6; TRBD1 is a possible D gene (5 bases). Deletions cut 5 bases from V and 9 bases from J, with 11 bases between. This CDR3 is 13 amino acids long. The CDR3 sequence: CASSLGAASPLHF. The CDR3 nucleotides are TGTGCCAGCAGTCTTGGGGCAGCTTCACCCCTCCACTTT.

V is TRBV11-2 and J is TRBJ1-1; D gene ambiguous. Trimming cost V 5 bases and J 7 bases, with 8 bases left between them. The CDR3 sequence is 11 residues long. Germline assignment: CDR1 SGHAT and CDR2 FQNNGV. The CDR3 here is CASSRGGEAFF. CDR3 DNA sequence: TGTGCCAGCAGCCGAGGCGGTGAAGCTTTCTTT.

This chain links TRBV6-6 with TRBJ2-7, with D possibly TRBD1 on 6 matching bases. Germline V gene data show CDR1 as MNHNY and CDR2 as SVGAGI (reference sequence). This CDR3 has 13 amino acids. The V end lost 6 bases, the J end lost 0 bases, and 9 bases lay between the germline ends. CDR3 nucleotide sequence: TGTGCCAGCAGCCGGACAGCCTCCTACGAGCAGTACTTC. As protein: CASSRTASYEQYF.

The V gene is TRBV5-6, the J gene TRBJ2-3; the match to TRBD1 covers 7 bases. CDR3 length: 15 amino acids. J lost 2 bases, V lost 4 bases, and 7 bases had no gene match. The germline CDR1 and CDR2 sequences are SGHDT and YYEEEE. CDR3 DNA: TGTGCCAGCAGCGATTCGGGACAGTACACAGATACGCAGTATTTT. Residues: CASSDSGQYTDTQYF.

The V call is TRBV2, the J call TRBJ2-5; TRBD2 agrees at 8 bases. The ends lost 4 bases at V and 0 bases at J; junction bases unmatched: 4. The CDR3 contains 15 residues. Germline V gene sequence: CDR1 SNHLY, CDR2 FYNNEI. The CDR3 here is CASSAQRGNQETQYF. The DNA of the CDR3 is TGTGCCAGCAGTGCGCAGCGGGGGAACCAAGAGACCCAGTACTTC.

The CDR3: CASSPAAGVTNTEAFF. CDR3 nucleotide sequence: TGTGCCAGCAGCCCCGCGGCAGGGGTTACGAACACTGAAGCTTTCTTT. V is TRBV7-2 and J is TRBJ1-1, with D tentatively TRBD1 (6 bases). The V end lost 5 bases, the J end lost 1 base, and 17 bases lay between the germline ends. CDR1 and CDR2 from the germline V gene are SGHTA and FQGNSA. The CDR3 has 16 amino acids. Complete variable domain (other parts from reference TRBV7-2 and TRBJ1-1): GAGVSQSPSNKVTEKGKDVELRCDPISGHTALYWYRQSLGQGLEFLIYFQGNSAPDKSGLPSDRFSAERTGGSVSTLTIQRTQQEDSAVYLCASSPAAGVTNTEAFFGQGTRLTVV.

This chain joins TRBV4-2 and TRBJ2-3; D is unresolved. V gave up 2 bases and J gave up 4 bases, with 10 bases separating them. The germline gives CDR1 LGHNA, CDR2 YNFKEQ. The CDR3 runs 14 residues. The DNA of the CDR3 is TGTGCCAGCAGCCAAAGACAACACCCAGATACGCAGTATTTT. This gives the protein CASSQRQHPDTQYF.

The chain links TRBV4-1 to TRBJ2-7, with a tentative D call TRBD2 (6 bases). This CDR3 is 17 amino acids long. The V end lost 1 base, the J end lost 5 bases, and 21 bases lay between the germline ends. The germline CDR1 and CDR2 sequences are MGHRA and YSYEKL. The CDR3 is CASSQAAFPGGVDEQYF. The CDR3, as DNA: TGCGCCAGCAGCCAAGCCGCTTTCCCGGGCGGGGTGGACGAGCAGTACTTC.

The gene calls are TRBV19 and TRBJ1-1, with TRBD1 identical over 7 bases. J gave up 0 bases and V 3 bases, and 4 bases lay outside the gene matches. Germline V gives CDR1 LNHDA, CDR2 SQIVND (reference sequence). The CDR3 length is 15 residues. CDR3 region: CASSIAGGMNTEAFF. CDR3 nucleotides: TGTGCCAGTAGTATCGCAGGGGGGATGAACACTGAAGCTTTCTTT.

In this sample, this clone turned up a few times. The chain couples TRBV27 to TRBJ1-1, with 7 bases matching TRBD1. CDR1 and CDR2 from the germline V gene are MNHEY and SMNVEV (reference sequence). V lost 4 bases to trimming and J lost 3 bases; unmatched junction nucleotides: 8. The length of the CDR3 is 15 residues. CDR3 loop: CASSSQPTGHTEAFF. As DNA, the CDR3 is TGTGCCAGCAGTTCCCAACCGACAGGGCACACTGAAGCTTTCTTT.

This clone came up a few times. This chain uses TRBV27 with TRBJ2-7, with 13 bases that match TRBD2. Germline V gene lookup returns CDR1 MNHEY and CDR2 SMNVEV (reference sequence). J lost 5 bases, V lost 2 bases, and 15 bases had no gene match. This CDR3 has 19 residues. DNA of the CDR3: TGTGCCAGCAGTTTAACCCCCCTACTAGCGGGAGGGCCCAGAAACGAGCAGTACTTC. Translating gives CASSLTPLLAGGPRNEQYF.

The rearrangement joins TRBV7-9 to TRBJ2-1; 8 positions agree with TRBD2. The CDR3 is 15 residues long. V was clipped by 3 bases and J by 4 bases; unmatched bases: 5. The germline gives CDR1 SEHNR, CDR2 FQNEAQ (reference sequence). DNA for the CDR3: TGTGCCAGCAGCTTTGGCGGGGGGAATTACAATGAGCAGTTCTTC. Its protein product is CASSFGGGNYNEQFF.

This clone came up once. This sequence joins TRBV5-6 and TRBJ2-1; 10 bases map to TRBD2. The germline V gene encodes CDR1 SGHDT and CDR2 YYEEEE. This CDR3 comprises 17 residues. V gave up 4 bases and J gave up 4 bases; unmatched junction bases: 11. CDR3 bases: TGTGCCAGCAGCGGGGTGGCTAGCGGGGGCCGTTACAATGAGCAGTTCTTC. This gives the protein CASSGVASGGRYNEQFF.

Only one count was recorded for this clone. The chain links TRBV5-6 to TRBJ2-7, with D maybe TRBD1 (7 bases). CDR3 length: 15 residues. V was clipped by 0 bases and J by 1 base, with 11 bases between them. From germline, CDR1 is SGHDT and CDR2 YYEEEE. The CDR3 coding sequence is TGTGCCAGCAGCTTGGCGCCAGGGGGGTCCTACGAGCAGTACTTC. Protein: CASSLAPGGSYEQYF.

The chain combines TRBV5-1 with TRBJ2-3; 8 bases line up with TRBD2. The CDR3 length is 15 residues. V dropped 4 bases and J dropped 4; count of bases not matched to a gene: 8. Germline assignment: CDR1 SGHRS and CDR2 YFSETQ. CDR3 sequence (DNA): TGCGCCAGCAGCATAAGGACTAGCTTGGCAGATACGCAGTATTTT. It codes for CASSIRTSLADTQYF.

This chain uses TRBV5-1 with TRBJ1-4; 10 bases align to TRBD1. V gave up 0 bases and J gave up 7 bases; unmatched junction bases: 6. The CDR3 runs 16 residues. Germline V gene sequence: CDR1 SGHRS, CDR2 YFSETQ. CDR3 nucleotide sequence: TGCGCCAGCAGCTTGGGGACAGGGGGAAGGGGTGAAAAACTGTTTTTT. Translation gives CASSLGTGGRGEKLFF.

The chain couples TRBV6-1 to TRBJ2-1, with TRBD2 identical over 9 bases. Germline CDR1 is MNHNS and CDR2 is SASEGT. The CDR3 is made up of 15 amino acids. V was clipped by 2 bases and J by 12 bases; unmatched bases: 11. In DNA form, the CDR3 reads TGTGCCAGCAGTGAATCCGGGACTAGCTTGTGGGGGCAGTTCTTC. It yields the protein CASSESGTSLWGQFF.

This clone is categorized as medium-sized (0.01 to 0.1%). The chain couples TRBV2 to TRBJ1-2, with 7 bases matching TRBD1. This CDR3 is built from 13 residues. Losses at the gene ends were 7 bases for V and 4 bases for J; bases not matched to a gene: 6. Germline CDR1 reads SNHLY; CDR2 reads FYNNEI. As DNA, the CDR3 is TGTGCCAGCATGCGGCAGGGGGGCTATGGCTACACCTTC. Protein: CASMRQGGYGYTF.

This rearrangement joins TRBV29-1 to TRBJ2-6; 9 bases line up with TRBD1. CDR3 length: 18 amino acids. Germline V gene lookup returns CDR1 SQVTM and CDR2 ANQGSEA. V lost 6 bases and J lost 0; bases outside the gene matches: 12. The CDR3 loop reads CSVAGTGYWSSGANVLTF. The CDR3 DNA sequence: TGCAGCGTCGCCGGGACAGGGTATTGGAGCTCTGGGGCCAACGTCCTGACTTTC.

This rearrangement joins TRBV19 to TRBJ2-5, with TRBD2 as a possible D gene (6 bases). Germline CDR1 is LNHDA and CDR2 is SQIVND (reference sequence). The CDR3 totals 12 residues. V was clipped by 5 bases and J by 5 bases, with 9 bases between them. CDR3 DNA sequence: TGTGCCAGTAGTGGAGGGCGGGAGACCCAGTACTTC. Translated, it gives CASSGGRETQYF.

The rearrangement joins TRBV28 to TRBJ1-6; 7 positions agree with TRBD1. Germline-derived CDR1 and CDR2 are MDHEN and SYDVKM. V shed 4 bases, J shed 4 bases, and the junction held 4 bases outside the gene matches. CDR3 length equals 15 residues. CDR3 bases: TGTGCCAGCAGTTGGGGGACAGAGTATAATTCACCCCTCCACTTT. This codes for CASSWGTEYNSPLHF.

With regard to this clone: Distinct nucleotide sequences in the sample also encode this CDR3. V gene TRBV3-1 (or the pseudogene TRBV3-2) combines with J gene TRBJ2-7; D might be TRBD1 (6 bases). This CDR3 has 14 amino acids. Germline values: CDR1 LGHDT, CDR2 YNNKEL (reference sequence). V was cut by 1 base and J by 2 bases, with 9 bases left in between. CDR3 bases: TGTGCCAGCAGCCAAGGGCAGGGGCCCTACGAGCAGTACTTC. It is translated as CASSQGQGPYEQYF.

The genes are TRBV18 and TRBJ1-1, with 9 bases matching TRBD1. This CDR3 has 15 residues. The V gene end was trimmed by 2 bases and the J gene end by 8 bases; junction bases not matched to a gene: 9. Germline V gene lookup returns CDR1 KGHSH and CDR2 LQKENI. CDR3 coding DNA: TGTGCCAGCTCACCAACCCTGACAGGGGGTCCCGAAGCTTTCTTT. Its translation is CASSPTLTGGPEAFF.

The chain joins TRBV6-6 to TRBJ2-7; D unresolved. Germline CDR1 is MNHNY and CDR2 is SVGAGI (reference sequence). V was clipped by 4 bases and J by 0 bases, with 10 bases between them. The CDR3 sequence is 14 residues long. The CDR3 reads CASSSDISSYEQYF. The CDR3 DNA reads as TGTGCCAGCAGTTCCGACATTAGCTCCTACGAGCAGTACTTC.

The chain carries TRBV2 and TRBJ2-5, with D hard to call. The germline CDR1 and CDR2 sequences are SNHLY and FYNNEI. The ends were cut back, 10 bases at V and 5 bases at J, with 8 bases in the middle. The CDR3 is 10 amino acids. The CDR3 is CATSVETQYF. CDR3 nucleotides: TGTGCCACCTCGGTTGAGACCCAGTACTTC.